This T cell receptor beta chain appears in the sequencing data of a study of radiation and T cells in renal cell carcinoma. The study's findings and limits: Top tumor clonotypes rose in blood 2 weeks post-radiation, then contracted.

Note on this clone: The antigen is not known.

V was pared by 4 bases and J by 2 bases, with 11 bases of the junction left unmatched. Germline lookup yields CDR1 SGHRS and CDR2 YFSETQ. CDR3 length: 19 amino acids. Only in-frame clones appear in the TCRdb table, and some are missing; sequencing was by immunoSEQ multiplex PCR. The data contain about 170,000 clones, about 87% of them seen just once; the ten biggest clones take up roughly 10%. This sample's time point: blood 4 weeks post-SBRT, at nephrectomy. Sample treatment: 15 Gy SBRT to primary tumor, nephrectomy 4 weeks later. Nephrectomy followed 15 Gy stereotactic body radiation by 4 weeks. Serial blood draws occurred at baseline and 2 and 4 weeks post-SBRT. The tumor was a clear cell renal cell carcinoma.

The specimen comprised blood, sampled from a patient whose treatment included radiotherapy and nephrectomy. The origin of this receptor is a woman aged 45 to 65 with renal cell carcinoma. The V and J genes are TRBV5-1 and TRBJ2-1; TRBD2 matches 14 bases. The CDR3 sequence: CASSIGLAGGLATYNEQFF. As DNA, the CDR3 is TGCGCCAGCAGCATTGGACTAGCGGGGGGTCTTGCTACCTACAATGAGCAGTTCTTC.